Shown below are 6 T cell receptor beta chains from a single sample sequenced in a study of T cell repertoires in cytomegalovirus infection. Each CDR3 protein gets one entry after TCRdb re-called the reads with MiXCR. The sample includes about 110,000 distinct CDR3 sequences, over 40% of them seen just once. No antigen is known for these receptors. Sequencing used CD8+ T cells from cultured PBMCs, obtained from culture after CMV antigen stimulation. The receptors were sampled from a human donor in good health (CMV status not recorded). Some clones in this sample may be carry-over from other donors' samples.

There are a few counts of this clonotype. The gene calls are TRBV12-3 or TRBV12-4 and TRBJ2-5; D is possibly TRBD1 or TRBD2 (5 bases each). CDR3 length: 13 amino acids. V shed 6 bases and J shed 7 bases, with 15 bases lying between them. Here the CDR3 reads CASSRDGDLTQYF. CDR3 bases: TGTGCCAGCAGCCGGGACGGGGACCTGACCCAGTACTTC.

The chain combines TRBV5-6 with TRBJ2-1; TRBD1 or TRBD2 may be the D gene (5 bases each). V gave up 0 bases and J gave up 0 bases, with 7 bases separating them. CDR3 length equals 15 residues. Looked up from germline, CDR1 is SGHDT and CDR2 is YYEEEE. The chain's CDR3 is CASSLGGDSYNEQFF. The CDR3 bases are TGTGCCAGCAGCTTGGGAGGGGACTCCTACAATGAGCAGTTCTTC.

The table lists this clonotype with a few counts. The CDR3 loop reads CASSLGVGDSKETQYF. CDR3 nucleotide sequence: TGTGCCAGCAGCTTAGGAGTAGGCGACTCCAAGGAGACCCAGTACTTC. The chain combines TRBV11-2 with TRBJ2-5; no reliable D call. Germline values: CDR1 SGHAT, CDR2 FQNNGV. V shed 1 base and J shed 5 bases, with 17 bases lying between them. The CDR3 totals 16 residues. The full variable domain, completed using reference TRBV11-2 and TRBJ2-5, is EAGVAQSPRYKIIEKRQSVAFWCNPISGHATLYWYQQILGQGPKLLIQFQNNGVVDDSQLPKDRFSAERLKGVDSTLKIQPAKLEDSAVYLCASSLGVGDSKETQYFGPGTRLLVL.

This rearrangement joins TRBV20-1 to TRBJ2-1; D is possibly TRBD2 (6 bases). Germline V CDR1 and CDR2: DFQATT, SNEGSKA (reference sequence). Trimming removed 1 base at V and 7 bases at J, with 14 bases between. This CDR3 region has 14 residues. CDR3 residues: CSARVGHRGNEQFF. CDR3 nucleotide sequence: TGCAGTGCTAGAGTGGGGCACCGGGGGAATGAGCAGTTCTTC.

The chain couples TRBV6-8 to TRBJ1-1; no reliable D call. Germline assignment: CDR1 MNHGY and CDR2 SAAAGT. This CDR3 has 14 residues. The V end lost 3 bases, the J end lost 1 base, and 9 bases lay between the germline ends. DNA for the CDR3: TGTGCCAGCAGTTATTTAGACCCGAACACTGAAGCTTTCTTT. Encoded protein: CASSYLDPNTEAFF.

This rearrangement joins TRBV12-3 or TRBV12-4 to TRBJ2-1, with 10 bases identical to TRBD2. Germline trimming cut 5 bases from V and 3 bases from J; bases unmatched to any gene: 7. The CDR3 totals 16 residues. The CDR3: CASSGPSGGLYNEQFF. Written as DNA, the CDR3 is TGTGCCAGCAGTGGTCCTAGCGGGGGACTCTACAATGAGCAGTTCTTC.